A single sample gave rise to the 3 T cell receptor beta chains below, sequenced in a study of graft-versus-host responses after intestinal transplantation. Clones were read by immunoSEQ multiplex PCR, and TCRdb kept only the in-frame ones, dropping some. The repertoire consists of about 100,000 clones, with roughly 87% occurring once and the leading ten covering more than 0.75%. What these receptors recognize is not known. This specimen consisted of unstimulated CD4+ T cells sorted from spleen or lymph node cells, obtained before transplant. The source of these receptors is a human donor who was the organ donor for an intestinal transplant.

This clone has a single count. This chain uses TRBV7-8 with TRBJ1-2; weak D call: TRBD1 (6 bases). Germline loops: CDR1 SGHVS, CDR2 FQNEAQ. The CDR3 is 16 residues long. V gave up 5 bases and J gave up 0 bases, with 16 bases separating them. CDR3 sequence: CASSPPGQTSNYGYTF. In DNA, the CDR3 is TGTGCCAGCAGCCCACCTGGACAGACATCTAACTATGGCTACACCTTC.

The chain joins TRBV9 to TRBJ1-4; 8 nucleotides line up with TRBD1. The trim removed 3 bases at V and 10 bases at J, leaving 8 bases unmatched. This CDR3 has 14 amino acids. The germline V gene encodes CDR1 SGDLS and CDR2 YYNGEE. This CDR3 reads CASSGGRGLRKLFF. In DNA, the CDR3 is TGTGCCAGCAGCGGAGGCAGGGGGCTTAGAAAACTGTTTTTT.

In nucleotides, the CDR3 is TGTGCCAGCAGTTTATACGGGGGCAGCACCGGGGAGCTGTTTTTT. Encoded protein: CASSLYGGSTGELFF. The V call is TRBV6-1, the J call TRBJ2-2, with D possibly being TRBD1 or TRBD2 (6 bases each). The length of the CDR3 is 15 residues. Germline loops: CDR1 MNHNS, CDR2 SASEGT. V lost 5 bases and J 4 bases, leaving 14 bases between the germline ends.